This T cell receptor beta chain was identified during a study of persistence of HIV-infected CD4 T cells (dated by TCRdb to 2020 to 2021). Study-wide context: Participants had been on suppressive ART for a median of 8 years. Peripheral blood samples of up to roughly 180 mL were collected at multiple time points, except for a couple of participants, who underwent leukapheresis at a single time point. Anti-CD3/anti-CD28 stimulation activated a higher proportion of cells, with a lower memory fraction, than antigen stimulation. The study isolated CMV- and HIV-1 Gag-responding CD4+ T cells from ART-treated individuals to examine antigen-driven clonal expansion of HIV-1-infected cells. The clonality of all cells in each sorted population was assessed by TCRbeta sequencing, whereas the clonality of infected cells was assessed by proviral sequencing. The TCR cluster analysis across participants included 8 participants for CMV and 6 or 7 participants for Gag. Here is what the overall study found, with its caveats: TCRbeta richness in CMV- and Gag-responding cells was significantly lower than in anti-CD3/anti-CD28-responding cells; CMV-responding cells had higher oligoclonality than CD3/CD28-stimulated and Gag-responding cells. Antigen-responding cells were enriched for expanded CDR3beta sequences that were degenerate, which suggests that CD4+ responses to CMV and Gag underwent convergent selection. A correlation was observed between TCR oligoclonality and proviral oligoclonality within the same sorted populations. Few individuals were included in the study, and only a limited range of antigens was tested. Restriction of bulk TCR analyses to the rare CMV-responding cells that actually carried HIV-1 proviruses was not possible.

On this clone: Its antigen target is currently unknown. No base quality information exists; no much larger clone differs at one position.

The intended sense of this specimen's treatment or condition label: suppressive antiretroviral therapy. As a nonspecific positive control representing the CD4+ T cell repertoire, the cells were stimulated with anti-CD3/anti-CD28 magnetic beads. Sorting of responding CD4+ T cells was based on upregulation of both CD40 ligand and CD69. Participants were HIV-1-infected adults who started suppressive ART during chronic infection. For at least 4 years, participants had undetectable plasma HIV-1 RNA, below 50 copies/mL. To be included, participants needed a CD4+ T cell count above 400 cells/uL and a positive CMV serology. Before stimulation, PBMCs were isolated using density centrifugation and depleted of CD8+ T cells. Stimulation of CD8-depleted PBMCs was carried out for 15 to 20 hours with anti-CD28/CD49d costimulation, CD40-blocking antibody and enfuvirtide, to prevent new infections. Cells were sorted on a Beckman Coulter MoFlo Legacy or XDP sorter, with propidium iodide excluding dead cells. For samples with more than one million cells, genomic DNA was extracted with the QIAamp DNA Mini Kit, and for all other samples the Quick-DNA Microprep Kit was used.

The germline V gene sets CDR1 to MDHEN and CDR2 to SYDVKM. V is trimmed back by 2 bases and J by 7 bases, and the junction contains 9 bases that no gene match accounts for. Including the terminal cysteine and phenylalanine, the CDR3 comprises 15 residues. CDR3 DNA is the only sequence kept; it has 45 bases, read in frame from the first base. The immunoSEQ hsTCRB assay version 4, run in survey mode, was used to sequence TCRbeta repertoires from genomic DNA. Genomic DNA was diluted to 10 ng/uL, using up to about 1 ug per sample for TCRbeta sequencing. In the original analysis: ImmunoSeq Analyzer 3.0 was used for analysis of TCRbeta data, and diversity was computed on productive nucleotide rearrangements. Using the Immunarch R package, lower-bound TCR diversity was estimated with the improved Chao index and clonality was estimated with the Gini coefficient. When different nucleotide rearrangements encoded the same CDR3beta amino acid sequence, each rearrangement was treated as a distinct clonotype. Differential abundance analysis found TCRbeta sequences that were significantly enriched in antigen-responding cells compared with anti-CD3/anti-CD28-activated cells. GLIPH2 clustered TCRs by predicted peptide-MHC specificity, both within individual participants and across merged participant data sets. TCRdb stores this immuneACCESS table with in-frame sequences only. Part of the clones is absent; in the studies checked, under half of the shortfall reflects unresolved V genes, and no reason is known for the rest. V, J and clone size derive from that table, while D and trimming were established from the DNA sequence. Present in this sample are about 43,000 clones, about 90% of which were seen just once. Clones ranked in the top ten supply 0.85% to 1.3% of the sample.

The chain employs TRBV28 and TRBJ1-2; 8 nucleotides in the junction match TRBD1. This sample comprised CD4+ T cells sorted from PBMCs after 18-hour stimulation, obtained from a patient who received antiretroviral therapy. The sample's cell subset or site label, decoded: CD40L+CD69+ CD4 T cells responding to anti-CD3/anti-CD28 beads, representing the overall repertoire. The TCR sequence derives from an adult man with HIV who was CMV-seropositive. CDR3 region: CASSLPQDRAFGYTF. The sequenced DNA: TGTGCCAGCAGTTTACCTCAGGACAGGGCGTTTGGCTACACCTTC.